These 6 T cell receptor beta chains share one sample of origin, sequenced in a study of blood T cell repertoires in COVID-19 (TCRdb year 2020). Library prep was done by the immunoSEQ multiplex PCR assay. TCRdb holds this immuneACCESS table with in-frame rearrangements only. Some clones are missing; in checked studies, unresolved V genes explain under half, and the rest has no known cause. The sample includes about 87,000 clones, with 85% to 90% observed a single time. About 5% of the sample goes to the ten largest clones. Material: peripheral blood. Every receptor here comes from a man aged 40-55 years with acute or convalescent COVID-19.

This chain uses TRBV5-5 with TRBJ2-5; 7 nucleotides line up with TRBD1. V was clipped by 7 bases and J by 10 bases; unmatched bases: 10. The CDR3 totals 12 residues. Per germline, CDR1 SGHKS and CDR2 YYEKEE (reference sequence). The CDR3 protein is CASHHRGGDQYF. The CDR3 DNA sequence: TGTGCCAGCCATCACAGGGGCGGTGACCAGTACTTC.

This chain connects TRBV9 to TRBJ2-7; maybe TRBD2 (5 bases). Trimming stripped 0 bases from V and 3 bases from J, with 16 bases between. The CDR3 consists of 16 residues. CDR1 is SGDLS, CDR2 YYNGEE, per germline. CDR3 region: CASSVGSLRVDYEQYF. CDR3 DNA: TGTGCCAGCAGCGTAGGGTCCCTGCGGGTTGACTACGAGCAGTACTTC.

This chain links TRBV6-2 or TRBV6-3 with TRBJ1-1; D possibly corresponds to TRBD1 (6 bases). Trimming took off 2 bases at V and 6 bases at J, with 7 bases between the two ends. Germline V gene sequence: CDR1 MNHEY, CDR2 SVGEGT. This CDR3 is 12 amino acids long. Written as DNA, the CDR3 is TGTGCCAGCAGTTACGGGACACCTGAAGCTTTCTTT. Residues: CASSYGTPEAFF.

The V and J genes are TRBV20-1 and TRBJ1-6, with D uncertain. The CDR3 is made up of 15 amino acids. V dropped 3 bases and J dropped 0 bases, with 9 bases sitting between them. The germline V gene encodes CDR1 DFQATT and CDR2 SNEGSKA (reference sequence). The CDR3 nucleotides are TGCAGTGCTAGTTACGGGAGCTCCTATAATTCACCCCTCCACTTT. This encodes CSASYGSSYNSPLHF.

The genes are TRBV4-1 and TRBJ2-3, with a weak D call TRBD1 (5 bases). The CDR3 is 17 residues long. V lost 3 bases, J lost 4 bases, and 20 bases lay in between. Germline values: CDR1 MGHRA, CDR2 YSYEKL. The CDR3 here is CASSQTSGAAPPDTQYF. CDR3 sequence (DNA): TGCGCCAGCAGCCAGACTTCTGGGGCGGCCCCGCCAGATACGCAGTATTTT.

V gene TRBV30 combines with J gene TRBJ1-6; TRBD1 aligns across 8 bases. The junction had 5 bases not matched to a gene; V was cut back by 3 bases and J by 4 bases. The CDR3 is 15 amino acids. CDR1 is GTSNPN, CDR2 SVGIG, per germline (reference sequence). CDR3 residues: CAWRTGASYNSPLHF. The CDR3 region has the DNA TGTGCCTGGAGGACAGGGGCCAGTTATAATTCACCCCTCCACTTT.